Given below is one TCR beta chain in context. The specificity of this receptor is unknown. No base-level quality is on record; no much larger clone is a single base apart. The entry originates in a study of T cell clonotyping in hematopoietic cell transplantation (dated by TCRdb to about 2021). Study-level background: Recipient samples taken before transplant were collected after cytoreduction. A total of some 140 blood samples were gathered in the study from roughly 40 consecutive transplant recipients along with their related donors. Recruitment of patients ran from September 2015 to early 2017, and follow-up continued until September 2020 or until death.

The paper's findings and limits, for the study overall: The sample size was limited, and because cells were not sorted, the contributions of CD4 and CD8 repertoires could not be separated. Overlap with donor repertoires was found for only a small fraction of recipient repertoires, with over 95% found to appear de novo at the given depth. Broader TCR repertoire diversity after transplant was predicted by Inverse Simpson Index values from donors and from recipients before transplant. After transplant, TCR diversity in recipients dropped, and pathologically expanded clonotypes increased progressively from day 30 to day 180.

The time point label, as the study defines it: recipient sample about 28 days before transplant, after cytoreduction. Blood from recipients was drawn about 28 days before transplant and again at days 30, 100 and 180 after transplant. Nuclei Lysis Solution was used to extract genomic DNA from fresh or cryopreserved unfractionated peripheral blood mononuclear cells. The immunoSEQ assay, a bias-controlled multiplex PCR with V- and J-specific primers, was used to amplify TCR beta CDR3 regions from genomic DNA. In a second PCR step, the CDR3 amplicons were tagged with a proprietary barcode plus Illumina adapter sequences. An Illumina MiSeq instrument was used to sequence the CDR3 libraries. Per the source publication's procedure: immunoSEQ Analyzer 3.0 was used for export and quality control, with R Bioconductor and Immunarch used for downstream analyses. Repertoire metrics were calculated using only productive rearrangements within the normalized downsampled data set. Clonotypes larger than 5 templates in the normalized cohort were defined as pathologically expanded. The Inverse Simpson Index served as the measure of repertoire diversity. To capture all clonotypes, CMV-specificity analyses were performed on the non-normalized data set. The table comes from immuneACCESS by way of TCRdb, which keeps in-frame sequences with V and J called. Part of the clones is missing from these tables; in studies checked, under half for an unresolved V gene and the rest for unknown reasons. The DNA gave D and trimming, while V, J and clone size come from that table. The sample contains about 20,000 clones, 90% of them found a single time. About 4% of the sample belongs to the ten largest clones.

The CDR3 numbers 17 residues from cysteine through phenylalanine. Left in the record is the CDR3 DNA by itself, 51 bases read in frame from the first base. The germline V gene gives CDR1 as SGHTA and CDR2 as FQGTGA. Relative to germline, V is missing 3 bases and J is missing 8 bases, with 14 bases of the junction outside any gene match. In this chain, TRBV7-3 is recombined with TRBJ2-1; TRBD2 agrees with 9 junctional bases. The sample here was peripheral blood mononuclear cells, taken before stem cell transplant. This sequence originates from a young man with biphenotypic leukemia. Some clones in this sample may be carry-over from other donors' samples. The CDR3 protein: CASSFPGGRGVLDEQFF. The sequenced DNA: TGTGCCAGCAGCTTCCCCGGCGGGAGGGGTGTCCTCGATGAGCAGTTCTTC.